Listed here are 14 T cell receptor beta chains from one sample, sequenced in a study of sequential checkpoint blockade in melanoma. Treatment of the sample: randomized to nivolumab then ipilimumab (arm A) or the reverse (arm B). Data came from immunoSEQ multiplex PCR; TCRdb stores just in-frame clones and leaves some out. The repertoire holds 7,500 to 8,500 clones, with around 64% as singletons. Sample: CD8+ T cells sorted from blood (inferred from file names), taken from a patient given nivolumab and ipilimumab in sequence. Receptor source: a human patient with melanoma. Some clones in this sample may be carry-over from other donors' samples.

CDR3 sequence (DNA): TGTGCCAGCAGCTTAGGGTCCCAGGGGGCCGGCGAGCAGTACTTC. This translates into CASSLGSQGAGEQYF. This chain joins TRBV7-8 and TRBJ2-7, with 8 bases fitting TRBD1. This CDR3 spans 15 amino acids. Trimming took 1 base from V and 6 from J; bases not matched to a gene: 8. Germline-derived CDR1 and CDR2 are SGHVS and FQNEAQ.

This clone showed up just a few times. The chain carries TRBV7-6 and TRBJ2-3, with 14 bases that match TRBD2. CDR1 and CDR2 from the germline V gene are SGHVS and FNYEAQ. With V trimmed by 5 bases and J by 5 bases, 3 bases remained unmatched. The CDR3 runs to 15 residues. CDR3 DNA sequence: TGTGCCAGCAGCAACGGACTAGCGGGGGGAGATACGCAGTATTTT. As protein: CASSNGLAGGDTQYF.

The chain joins TRBV5-5 to TRBJ1-6; D gene unclear. In germline, CDR1 is SGHKS, CDR2 YYEKEE (reference sequence). The CDR3 contains 15 residues. The germline V and J ends were trimmed by 1 base and 0 bases, with 5 bases remaining between them. CDR3 region: CASSLRSSYNSPLHF. In DNA form, the CDR3 reads TGTGCCAGCAGCTTGCGTAGCTCCTATAATTCACCCCTCCACTTT.

This chain links TRBV27 with TRBJ2-7; 9 bases map to TRBD1. Trimming cost V 6 bases and J 6 bases; bases outside gene matches: 9. Per germline, CDR1 MNHEY and CDR2 SMNVEV (reference sequence). The CDR3 runs to 14 residues. The CDR3 nucleotides are TGTGCCAGCAGAGGAGGGACAGGGTCACGCGAGCAGTACTTC. Translating it yields CASRGGTGSREQYF.

This chain links TRBV2 with TRBJ1-2, with D perhaps TRBD1 (6 bases). The CDR3 has 14 residues. From germline, CDR1 is SNHLY and CDR2 FYNNEI. V lost 3 bases and J 8 bases, leaving 16 bases between the germline ends. CDR3 sequence (DNA): TGTGCCAGCAGTGATAGCAGGGGCGGAAGGGGCTACACCTTC. Its translation is CASSDSRGGRGYTF.

The chain links TRBV7-3 to TRBJ1-3; D gene uncertain. Per germline, CDR1 SGHTA and CDR2 FQGTGA. The CDR3 runs to 14 residues. Trimming took off 5 bases at V and 3 bases at J, with 11 bases between the two ends. DNA for the CDR3: TGTGCCAGCAGCCCGGGTGGAATTGGAAACACCATATATTTT. This translates into CASSPGGIGNTIYF.

This chain links TRBV7-9 with TRBJ1-2; tentatively, D is TRBD1 (6 bases). Germline V gene sequence: CDR1 SEHNR, CDR2 FQNEAQ (reference sequence). V was pared by 1 base and J by 3 bases, with 12 bases between. The CDR3 contains 15 residues. The CDR3: CASSLGGGRHYGYTF. The CDR3 coding sequence is TGTGCCAGCAGCTTAGGGGGGGGGCGTCACTATGGCTACACCTTC.

The table lists this clone with a count of one. This chain joins TRBV11-2 and TRBJ1-2; TRBD1 is a possible D gene (5 bases). The germline V and J ends were trimmed by 5 bases and 3 bases, with 13 bases remaining between them. The CDR3 has 14 amino acids. Germline V lookup: CDR1 SGHAT, CDR2 FQNNGV. The CDR3 reads CASSQFDSYYGYTF. In nucleotides, the CDR3 is TGTGCCAGCAGCCAATTCGACAGCTACTATGGCTACACCTTC.

The chain carries TRBV2 and TRBJ1-5; 8 bases fit TRBD1. After removal of 9 bases from V and 0 bases from J, the junction contained 10 bases not matched to a gene. In germline, CDR1 is SNHLY, CDR2 FYNNEI. This CDR3 has 16 residues. CDR3 protein: CASDGTGEDSNQPQHF. DNA of the CDR3: TGTGCCAGTGACGGGACAGGTGAGGATAGCAATCAGCCCCAGCATTTT. Looking up the rest from reference TRBV2 and TRBJ1-5 gives the full variable domain: EPEVTQTPSHQVTQMGQEVILRCVPISNHLYFYWYRQILGQKVEFLVSFYNNEISEKSEIFDDQFSVERPDGSNFTLKIRSTKLEDSAMYFCASDGTGEDSNQPQHFGDGTRLSIL.

This clone has just a few counts. V is TRBV27 and J is TRBJ1-5; D is perhaps TRBD1 (5 bases). Germline V gives CDR1 MNHEY, CDR2 SMNVEV (reference sequence). There are 15 residues in the CDR3. V lost 7 bases, J lost 3 bases, and 16 bases lay in between. In DNA, the CDR3 is TGTGCCAGCACTCCGTGGGGCCTCGACAATCAGCCCCAGCATTTT. Its translation: CASTPWGLDNQPQHF.

This clone has a single count. The rearrangement uses TRBV11-3 and TRBJ1-1; TRBD1 is a possible D gene (5 bases). The CDR3 has 14 residues. V gave up 5 bases and J gave up 0 bases, with 10 bases separating them. Germline values: CDR1 SGHNT, CDR2 YENEEA. The CDR3 is CASSPGVMNTEAFF. The CDR3 nucleotides read TGTGCCAGCAGCCCGGGGGTCATGAACACTGAAGCTTTCTTT.

V and J are TRBV19 and TRBJ1-1; D unclear. Trimming cost V 5 bases and J 0 bases, with 4 bases left between them. CDR3 length equals 12 residues. Germline V gene data show CDR1 as LNHDA and CDR2 as SQIVND (reference sequence). CDR3 loop: CASSEVNTEAFF. In DNA form, the CDR3 reads TGTGCCAGTAGTGAGGTGAACACTGAAGCTTTCTTT.

This clone was counted only a few times. This chain connects TRBV7-9 to TRBJ1-6; perhaps TRBD1 as D (5 bases). Trimming pared 5 bases from V and 8 bases from J, leaving 16 bases between. Germline V lookup: CDR1 SEHNR, CDR2 FQNEAQ (reference sequence). The CDR3 loop spans 15 amino acids. Here the CDR3 DNA reads TGTGCCAGCAGCCGTCTTAACCGGGGGGATTCACCCCTCCACTTT. Translating it yields CASSRLNRGDSPLHF. Full variable domain (outside the CDR3, taken from reference TRBV7-9 and TRBJ1-6): DTGVSQNPRHKITKRGQNVTFRCDPISEHNRLYWYRQTLGQGPEFLTYFQNEAQLEKSRLLSDRFSAERPKGSFSTLEIQRTEQGDSAMYLCASSRLNRGDSPLHFGNGTRLTVT.

J is TRBJ1-2 and V is TRBV6-5, with a tentative D call TRBD1 (5 bases). The CDR3 spans 14 residues. Trimming removed 2 bases from V and 2 bases from J, with 9 bases in between. CDR1 is MNHEY and CDR2 is SVGAGI in the germline V gene. The CDR3 reads CASSYGALNYGYTF. The CDR3 coding sequence is TGTGCCAGCAGTTACGGGGCCCTCAACTATGGCTACACCTTC.